The rows below give T cell receptor beta chains drawn from one sample of a study of prognosis after radiotherapy for stage I lung cancer. Each CDR3 protein is one row after TCRdb ran MiXCR on the multiplex PCR reads. The repertoire holds tens of thousands of distinct CDR3 sequences, with 43% as singletons. Source: PBMCs, taken before or after stereotactic body radiation therapy (not recorded which). Receptor source: a donor over 45 with non-small cell lung cancer. CDR3s include the opening cysteine and the closing phenylalanine or tryptophan. The order of the fields is D gene, V gene, J gene, clone size, CDR3 protein, CDR3 DNA. D genes are given only for firm matches. Size is stated for part of the rows, as once, few or many counts, or as a class when the clone is expanded.

NA	TRBV7-2	TRBJ2-7	many	CASSLAGSSYEQYF	TGTGCCAGCAGCTTAGCAGGTAGCTCCTACGAGCAGTACTTC
TRBD2	TRBV7-6	TRBJ2-1	many	CASSSTSGFAHEQFF	TGTGCCAGCAGCTCGACTAGCGGGTTCGCCCATGAGCAGTTCTTC
TRBD2	TRBV2	TRBJ2-3	many	CASSPGREYGTDTQYF	TGTGCCAGCAGCCCTGGGCGGGAGTACGGCACAGATACGCAGTATTTT
NA	TRBV6-5	TRBJ1-1	NA	CASSYSRGRTEAFF	TGTGCCAGCAGTTACTCACGGGGGCGGACTGAAGCTTTCTTT
NA	TRBV2	TRBJ1-2	once	CASTVRQWALYGYTF	TGTGCCAGCACTGTCAGACAGTGGGCGTTGTATGGCTACACCTTC
NA	TRBV6-1	TRBJ1-1	many	CASKRLGDTEAFF	TGTGCCAGCAAGCGGCTCGGGGACACTGAAGCTTTCTTT
NA	TRBV5-1	TRBJ1-1	NA	CASSREGTTEAFF	TGCGCCAGCAGCCGTGAGGGTACCACTGAAGCTTTCTTT
NA	TRBV28	TRBJ1-2	NA	CASSLRLQPRGYGHTF	TGTGCCAGCAGTTTACGGTTGCAGCCCCGGGGCTATGGCCACACCTTC
NA	TRBV13	TRBJ1-2	many	CASSLVQENYGYTF	TGTGCCAGCAGCTTAGTTCAGGAGAACTATGGCTACACCTTC
NA	TRBV12-3/TRBV12-4	TRBJ1-2	NA	CASSFSMLPASYGYTF	TGTGCCAGCAGTTTTTCGATGCTGCCGGCTAGCTATGGCTACACCTTC
TRBD2	TRBV5-1	TRBJ2-3	many	CASSPTSGSRDTQYF	TGCGCCAGCAGCCCGACTAGCGGGAGTCGGGATACGCAGTATTTT
TRBD1	TRBV5-4	TRBJ2-7	many	CASSRDSYEQYF	TGTGCCAGCAGCCGGGACAGCTACGAGCAGTACTTC
NA	TRBV7-3	TRBJ1-3	NA	CASSPSGGFGNTIYF	TGTGCCAGCAGCCCTTCTGGGGGTTTCGGAAACACCATATATTTT
NA	TRBV6-1	TRBJ2-2	medium-sized	CASKNLISRGTGELFF	TGTGCCAGCAAAAATCTTATATCAAGGGGAACCGGGGAGCTGTTTTTT
NA	TRBV30	TRBJ1-1	NA	CAWSATYEAFF	TGTGCCTGGAGTGCGACCTATGAAGCTTTCTTT